The clone carrying this T cell receptor (beta chain) has a handful of counts. Its target is not known. Evenly divided among several immunoSEQ plates was the genomic DNA of each subset. Assay used: immunoSEQ multiplex PCR; TCRdb lists only in-frame clones, some missing. The sample has around 700,000 clones; 55% to 75% are singletons. These data are taken from a study of shared clonotypes between healthy human individuals. General study results and limits: Of the naive CD4 clonotypes, around 4.7% were shared across several donors.

The sequenced sample was memory CD4+ T cells sorted from blood. Subset described: CD45RA-negative fraction. The receptor comes from a woman in her 30s in good health.

The CDR3 protein is CASSSRYNEQFF. As DNA, the CDR3 is TGCGCCAGCAGCTCCAGATACAATGAGCAGTTCTTC. The chain uses TRBV5-1 and TRBJ2-1; D uncertain. V lost 3 bases and J 4 bases, leaving 5 bases between the germline ends. There are 12 residues in the CDR3. Looked up from germline, CDR1 is SGHRS and CDR2 is YFSETQ. The full variable domain, in which reference TRBV5-1 and TRBJ2-1 provide the parts outside the CDR3, is KAGVTQTPRYLIKTRGQQVTLSCSPISGHRSVSWYQQTPGQGLQFLFEYFSETQRNKGNFPGRFSGRQFSNSRSEMNVSTLELGDSALYLCASSSRYNEQFFGPGTRLTVL.